Shown below are 27 T cell receptor beta chains from a single sample sequenced in a study of monozygotic twins with inflammatory bowel disease. TCRdb re-called the 5' RACE reads, yielding one record per CDR3 amino acid sequence without DNA. The table counts fewer than 200,000 distinct CDR3 sequences; 2.8% lies in the top ten. What was sequenced was blood. These receptor sequences come from a human donor with ulcerative colitis or Crohn's disease, or a healthy co-twin of an affected twin (not recorded which).

V gene TRBV7-7 combines with J gene TRBJ2-1; TCRdb's D call of TRBD2 is untestable without DNA. This CDR3 has 15 amino acids. Germline CDR1 is SSHAT and CDR2 is FNYEAQ (reference sequence). CDR3 in amino acids: CASSLWVAGDNEQFF.

The rearrangement links TRBV29-1 to TRBJ2-1; TCRdb's D call of TRBD2 is untestable without DNA. CDR3 length equals 11 residues. Germline V CDR1 and CDR2: SQVTM, ANQGSEA. CDR3 amino acids: CSATSHNEQFF.

The V and J genes are TRBV4-1 and TRBJ2-1; TCRdb selects TRBD2, and the lack of DNA leaves this call unchecked. CDR1 MGHRA and CDR2 YSYEKL come from the germline V gene. The CDR3 runs to 15 residues. CDR3 sequence reads: CASSRPSGTYNEQFF.

The rearrangement joins TRBV7-7 to TRBJ2-5; the TCRdb D gene call, TRBD1, has no DNA to confirm it. The CDR3 sequence is 15 residues long. Per the germline V gene, CDR1 is SSHAT and CDR2 is FNYEAQ (reference sequence). The CDR3 loop is CASSRTRQGAETQYF.

The V gene is TRBV24-1, the J gene TRBJ2-1; TCRdb's D call of TRBD1 is untestable without DNA. Germline V gene sequence: CDR1 KGHDR, CDR2 SFDVKD. The CDR3 contains 16 residues. The CDR3: CATSDFLGVRANEQFF.

The rearrangement uses TRBV14 and TRBJ2-2; TCRdb returns TRBD1, unconfirmable since there is no DNA. Per the germline V gene, CDR1 is SGHDN and CDR2 is FVKESK. The length of the CDR3 is 15 residues. The CDR3 is CASSQSQGNTGELFF.

The chain is built from TRBV10-3 and TRBJ2-2. Germline-derived CDR1 and CDR2 are ENHRY and SYGVKD. The CDR3 length is 12 residues. The CDR3 reads CAISEDTGELFF.

The chain employs TRBV18 and TRBJ2-7; as DNA is missing, the TRBD2 call by TCRdb cannot be tested. CDR3 length equals 15 residues. Germline V gives CDR1 KGHSH, CDR2 LQKENI. The CDR3 sequence: CASSPPASGTYEQYF.

This chain joins TRBV28 and TRBJ2-7; TCRdb indicates TRBD1, and absent DNA this call remains unverified. This CDR3 comprises 12 residues. From germline, CDR1 is MDHEN and CDR2 SYDVKM. CDR3 in amino acids: CASSLWRGEQYF.

The rearrangement links TRBV12-3 or TRBV12-4 to TRBJ1-6. The length of the CDR3 is 13 residues. CDR3: CASSLMADSPLHF.

V is TRBV7-2 and J is TRBJ2-7; TCRdb lists TRBD1, though no DNA is available to test this call. CDR1 and CDR2 from the germline V gene are SGHTA and FQGNSA. The CDR3 length is 14 residues. This CDR3 is CASSFGGPSYEQYF. The whole variable domain, filled in from reference TRBV7-2 and TRBJ2-7, reads GAGVSQSPSNKVTEKGKDVELRCDPISGHTALYWYRQSLGQGLEFLIYFQGNSAPDKSGLPSDRFSAERTGGSVSTLTIQRTQQEDSAVYLCASSFGGPSYEQYFGPGTRLTVT.

J is TRBJ1-2 and V is TRBV28; with no DNA, the TCRdb D assignment of TRBD1 cannot be verified. Germline lookup yields CDR1 MDHEN and CDR2 SYDVKM. This CDR3 is built from 12 residues. CDR3 sequence: CASSATGDGYTF.

The V gene is TRBV6-2 or TRBV6-3, the J gene TRBJ2-1. Germline CDR1 is MNHEY and CDR2 is SVGEGT. The CDR3 is 13 amino acids. CDR3 residues: CASSTISLSEQFF.

The chain is built from TRBV11-2 and TRBJ1-6. The CDR3 spans 15 residues. Germline CDR1 SGHAT, CDR2 FQNNGV. This CDR3 is CASSLDLGYASPLHF.

The rearrangement joins TRBV7-3 to TRBJ1-6; the D call of TRBD1 rests on TCRdb alone, since no DNA is present to check it. Germline V gene lookup returns CDR1 SGHTA and CDR2 FQGTGA. The CDR3 contains 14 residues. The CDR3 protein is CASSLLGRVPPLHF.

CDR3 sequence reads: CASSLGPSSYEQYF. The chain joins TRBV5-1 to TRBJ2-7. The CDR3 extends over 14 amino acids. Germline values: CDR1 SGHRS, CDR2 YFSETQ.

V usage is TRBV11-2 and J usage is TRBJ2-3. The germline CDR1 and CDR2 sequences are SGHAT and FQNNGV. The CDR3 covers 13 residues. The CDR3: CASSPSGPDTQYF.

This sequence joins TRBV11-2 and TRBJ2-1; there is no DNA to check the TCRdb D call of TRBD1. CDR1 is SGHAT and CDR2 is FQNNGV in the germline V gene. The CDR3 totals 15 residues. CDR3 region: CASSLNPGSYNEQFF.

The chain carries TRBV7-2 and TRBJ2-7. This CDR3 is built from 15 residues. Germline CDR1 reads SGHTA; CDR2 reads FQGNSA. The CDR3 loop is CASSLTIGGSYEQYF. Combining the CDR3 with reference TRBV7-2 and TRBJ2-7 gives the whole variable domain GAGVSQSPSNKVTEKGKDVELRCDPISGHTALYWYRQSLGQGLEFLIYFQGNSAPDKSGLPSDRFSAERTGGSVSTLTIQRTQQEDSAVYLCASSLTIGGSYEQYFGPGTRLTVT.

The chain carries TRBV30 and TRBJ2-7; lacking DNA, the TRBD1 call made by TCRdb goes unchecked. The germline gives CDR1 GTSNPN, CDR2 SVGIG (reference sequence). This CDR3 comprises 17 residues. This CDR3 reads CAWTTQGAGRLRNEQYF.

CDR3 loop: CASSFETGTDTQYF. The chain recombines TRBV7-9 with TRBJ2-3; checking the TCRdb D call of TRBD1 is not possible without DNA. Germline-derived CDR1 and CDR2 are SEHNR and FQNEAQ (reference sequence). This CDR3 is built from 14 residues.

The chain couples TRBV28 to TRBJ2-7; TCRdb gives TRBD2 as the D gene, but with no DNA this cannot be confirmed. Germline lookup yields CDR1 MDHEN and CDR2 SYDVKM. This CDR3 region has 13 residues. The chain's CDR3 is CASREFDYNEQYF.

The chain's CDR3 is CASTFTSGDTQYF. V usage is TRBV7-2 and J usage is TRBJ2-3; the D gene TCRdb calls, TRBD2, cannot be checked with no DNA. The V gene's germline CDR1 is SGHTA and CDR2 FQGNSA. There are 13 residues in the CDR3.

V is TRBV2 and J is TRBJ2-7; TCRdb's D call, TRBD2, is unchecked because there is no DNA. There are 19 residues in the CDR3. Germline V gene lookup returns CDR1 SNHLY and CDR2 FYNNEI. CDR3 in amino acids: CASRLKTSSGRAKLTEQYF.

The chain links TRBV10-3 to TRBJ2-7; TCRdb's assignment of TRBD1 cannot be checked, as there is no DNA. The germline V gene encodes CDR1 ENHRY and CDR2 SYGVKD. CDR3 length: 15 amino acids. The CDR3 sequence: CAISAPTGQAYEQYF.

The chain uses TRBV9 and TRBJ2-6. This CDR3 is built from 16 residues. CDR1 and CDR2 (germline): SGDLS, YYNGEE. The CDR3 reads CASSVDVGAGANVLTF.

V gene TRBV29-1 combines with J gene TRBJ2-7; TCRdb picks TRBD1, but there is no DNA to check that call. CDR1 SQVTM and CDR2 ANQGSEA come from the germline V gene. The CDR3 length is 11 residues. This CDR3 is CSVGRTYEQYF.